These 3 T cell receptor beta chains originate from one sample sequenced in a study of Graves' ophthalmopathy and Graves' hyperthyroidism. Beta-chain TCR CDR3 regions were amplified from RNA transcripts. First-round RT-PCR used HTBI primers; second-round multiplex PCR followed. One entry per CDR3 protein, called by TCRdb with MiXCR from the multiplex PCR reads. The sample lists some 150,000 distinct CDR3 sequences; around 40% were seen once. The sequenced sample consisted of peripheral blood. These receptors were collected from a young man with Graves' ophthalmopathy.

The chain carries TRBV6-2 or TRBV6-3 and TRBJ2-2; D may be TRBD1 or TRBD2 (5 bases each). Germline V gene data show CDR1 as MNHEY and CDR2 as SVGEGT. This CDR3 is 15 amino acids long. The germline V and J ends were trimmed by 4 bases and 0 bases, with 9 bases remaining between them. CDR3 DNA sequence: TGTGCCAGCAGTTTCCGGGGACCGAACACCGGGGAGCTGTTTTTT. Amino acid sequence: CASSFRGPNTGELFF.

This chain joins TRBV12-3 or TRBV12-4 and TRBJ2-4; D assignment may be TRBD1 or TRBD2 (6 bases each). V was clipped by 6 bases and J by 3 bases, with 15 bases between them. CDR3 size: 15 residues. The CDR3 is CASSPREGGKNIQYF. CDR3 DNA: TGTGCCAGCAGCCCGAGAGAGGGGGGCAAAAACATTCAGTACTTC.

This clonotype was observed at least ten times. The genes are TRBV7-9 and TRBJ2-2; no definite D call. The germline gives CDR1 SEHNR, CDR2 FQNEAQ (reference sequence). CDR3 length: 13 residues. V was pared by 4 bases and J by 6 bases, with 9 bases between. The CDR3 loop reads CASSSRWAGELFF. The CDR3, as DNA: TGTGCCAGCAGCTCCCGGTGGGCCGGGGAGCTGTTTTTT. Filled out from reference TRBV7-9 and TRBJ2-2, the complete variable domain reads DTGVSQNPRHKITKRGQNVTFRCDPISEHNRLYWYRQTLGQGPEFLTYFQNEAQLEKSRLLSDRFSAERPKGSFSTLEIQRTEQGDSAMYLCASSSRWAGELFFGEGSRLTVL.